This T cell receptor beta chain stems from a study of molecular identifiers for immune sequencing clone quantification. On the study more broadly: In replicates, the authors split RNA from about 19,000 or 110,000 naive CD8 cells five ways and sequenced four.

CDR1 is SEHNR, CDR2 FQNEAQ, per germline (reference sequence). V was shortened by 5 bases and J by 2 bases, with 19 bases between the two germline ends. CDR3 length: 16 residues. Methods described previously, with TCR primers listed, were used for bulk TCR libraries. TCRdb reanalysed the PCR reads using MiXCR and keeps one entry per CDR3 protein. The sample carries about 68,000 distinct CDR3 sequences, over 15% recorded once. Many counts were recorded for this clonotype. Its specificity is unknown. The study, taken as a whole, reports: It was shown that clones above 20 RNA copies held over 97% of effector molecules, but under 1% in naive cells.

The TCR was taken from a human donor in good health. Some libraries in this study had Jurkat cell RNA spiked in. Source material: naive CD8+ T cells from blood, with Jurkat cell RNA spiked in. The subset: FACS-sorted CD8+CD4-CCR7+CD45RA+ naive T cells. J is TRBJ2-7 and V is TRBV7-9; D could derive from TRBD1 or TRBD2 (6 bases each). In DNA, the CDR3 is TGTGCCAGCAGCACGAACCCGGGGGCGACCGCCTACGAGCAGTACTTC. This gives the protein CASSTNPGATAYEQYF.